The 21 T cell receptor beta chains below all came from one sample that was sequenced in a study of molecular identifiers for immune sequencing clone quantification. TCRdb independently ran MiXCR on the PCR reads; one entry per CDR3 protein. The sample has some 580,000 distinct CDR3 sequences; roughly 27% are singletons. The material sequenced was naive CD8+ T cells from blood, with Jurkat cell RNA spiked in. The subset here: FACS-sorted CD8+CD4-CCR7+CD45RA+ naive T cells. The source is a human donor in good health. Some libraries in this study had Jurkat cell RNA spiked in.

The chain employs TRBV27 and TRBJ2-7; tentative D call: TRBD2 (5 bases). Trimming shortened V by 1 base and J by 2 bases, and 12 bases separated the two germline ends. The V gene's germline CDR1 is MNHEY and CDR2 SMNVEV (reference sequence). This CDR3 has 15 residues. CDR3 in amino acids: CASSLWSSRAYEQYF. The CDR3 bases are TGTGCCAGCAGTTTATGGAGCTCGAGGGCCTACGAGCAGTACTTC.

This clonotype occurred many times. The chain combines TRBV4-3 with TRBJ2-3; TRBD2 agrees at 7 bases. The CDR3 length is 13 residues. Trimming took 4 bases from V and 9 from J; bases not matched to a gene: 7. Looked up from germline, CDR1 is LGHNA and CDR2 is YSLEER. This chain's CDR3 is CASSLRLAGTQYF. The CDR3 DNA is TGCGCCAGCAGCCTCCGACTAGCAGGCACGCAGTATTTT.

J is TRBJ2-7 and V is TRBV4-3; 8 bases are shared with TRBD1. This CDR3 has 15 amino acids. CDR1 LGHNA and CDR2 YSLEER come from the germline V gene. Losses at the gene ends were 0 bases for V and 4 bases for J; bases not matched to a gene: 5. The CDR3, as DNA: TGCGCCAGCAGCCAAGACTACAGGGGGTCTTACGAGCAGTACTTC. Translated, it gives CASSQDYRGSYEQYF.

The rearrangement links TRBV7-6 to TRBJ2-3; D remains ambiguous. The CDR3 runs to 14 residues. Trimming shortened V by 2 bases and J by 6 bases, and 12 bases separated the two germline ends. From germline, CDR1 is SGHVS and CDR2 FNYEAQ. CDR3 region: CASSLLQSRDTQYF. The CDR3 coding sequence is TGTGCCAGCAGCTTATTACAGTCGAGGGATACGCAGTATTTT.

This clonotype was detected ten times or more. The gene calls are TRBV12-5 and TRBJ1-1; 9 bases are a match to TRBD1. Germline trimming cut 3 bases from V and 7 bases from J; bases unmatched to any gene: 6. CDR3 size: 14 residues. Germline V gene sequence: CDR1 LGHNT, CDR2 FRNRAP. The CDR3 nucleotides are TGTGCTAGTGGTTTAGCCGGACAGGGGAATGAAGCTTTCTTT. Protein: CASGLAGQGNEAFF.

This clonotype was counted ten times or more. The chain carries TRBV27 and TRBJ2-7, with D possibly being TRBD1 (5 bases). The CDR3 extends over 13 amino acids. With 3 bases removed from V and 9 bases from J, the gap between germline ends came to 15 bases. The germline CDR1 and CDR2 sequences are MNHEY and SMNVEV (reference sequence). CDR3 amino acids: CASSFSRAAGQYF. CDR3 in DNA: TGTGCCAGCAGTTTCTCCAGGGCCGCTGGGCAGTACTTC.

Many counts were recorded for this clonotype. The chain couples TRBV25-1 to TRBJ2-7; D unclear. The germline CDR1 and CDR2 sequences are MGHDK and SYGVNS. With 4 bases removed from V and 7 bases from J, the gap between germline ends came to 14 bases. This CDR3 has 13 amino acids. The CDR3 DNA reads as TGTGCCAGCAGTGGGCTCTTAACCGGGGAGCAGTACTTC. Translation gives CASSGLLTGEQYF.

At least ten counts were recorded for this clonotype. The chain joins TRBV7-9 to TRBJ1-1; D remains unclear. Germline V gene lookup returns CDR1 SEHNR and CDR2 FQNEAQ (reference sequence). Trimming stripped 5 bases from V and 7 bases from J, with 11 bases between. The CDR3 totals 12 residues. CDR3 sequence reads: CASSPEEGEAFF. In nucleotides, the CDR3 is TGTGCCAGCAGCCCCGAGGAGGGTGAAGCTTTCTTT.

This clonotype was recorded many times. The V call is TRBV3-1, the J call TRBJ1-1; no clear D. The V end was cut by 4 bases, the J end by 4 bases, with 10 bases between. CDR3 length: 13 amino acids. Germline loops: CDR1 LGHDT, CDR2 YNNKEL (reference sequence). This CDR3 reads CASSLGIVTEAFF. CDR3 sequence (DNA): TGTGCCAGCAGCCTGGGGATTGTCACTGAAGCTTTCTTT.

This chain links TRBV19 with TRBJ2-2; TRBD2 matches at 7 bases. Germline V gives CDR1 LNHDA, CDR2 SQIVND (reference sequence). The CDR3 is 15 residues long. After removal of 7 bases from V and 7 bases from J, the junction contained 12 bases not matched to a gene. The CDR3 DNA follows: TGTGCCAGTATGATGGCCGGGGCGGGAGACGGGGAGCTGTTTTTT. As protein: CASMMAGAGDGELFF.

On this clonotype: A single base separates this from a much larger clone, so it may be a read error. V and J are TRBV7-9 and TRBJ1-3; no clear D. Germline values: CDR1 SEHNR, CDR2 FQNEAQ (reference sequence). This CDR3 has 12 amino acids. The CDR3 loop reads CADTSSGNTIYF. The DNA for the CDR3 is TGTGCTGACACGTCCTCTGGAAACACCATATATTTT.

The CDR3 DNA reads TGTGCCAGCAGCTTAACAGGGGGCCGCACAGATACGCAGTATTTT. It is translated as CASSLTGGRTDTQYF. The J gene is TRBJ2-3, the V gene TRBV7-6, with TRBD1 identical over 9 bases. CDR3 length: 15 amino acids. Trimming at V came to 2 bases and at J to 1 base, leaving 1 base not matched to a gene. Germline V CDR1 and CDR2: SGHVS, FNYEAQ.

A note on this clonotype: At one end the junction does not follow the germline gene, possibly because of a read error. The chain carries TRBV28 and TRBJ2-7, with unresolved D. The germline CDR1 and CDR2 sequences are MDHEN and SYDVKM. This CDR3 is built from 13 residues. CDR3 nucleotides: TGTGCCTGCAGTTCTAAGAGCTCCTACGAGCAGTACTTC. Encoded protein: CACSSKSSYEQYF.

Here the CDR3 reads CASSFATGNTIYF. DNA for the CDR3: TGTGCCAGCAGCTTCGCTACTGGAAACACCATATATTTT. The chain recombines TRBV5-6 with TRBJ1-3; D gene unclear. Between the trimmed V and J ends, which lost 2 bases and 2 bases, there was a span of 5 bases. Germline assignment: CDR1 SGHDT and CDR2 YYEEEE. The CDR3 runs to 13 residues.

This clonotype appeared many times. The V call is TRBV7-9, the J call TRBJ2-7; 12 bases fit TRBD2. V lost 4 bases to trimming and J lost 7 bases; unmatched junction nucleotides: 8. This CDR3 is built from 15 residues. The germline V gene has CDR1 SEHNR and CDR2 FQNEAQ (reference sequence). The CDR3 loop is CASSSRTSGTGEQYF. CDR3 DNA sequence: TGTGCCAGCAGCTCTAGGACTAGCGGGACCGGTGAGCAGTACTTC.

The sample holds one count of this clonotype. A read error may be the cause here, since a much bigger clone is one base away. The CDR3 does not end in the conserved phenylalanine or tryptophan, so this is likely a read error. The J gene is TRBJ1-1, the V gene TRBV5-1, with no clear D. The CDR3 totals 13 residues. The germline V gene has CDR1 SGHRS and CDR2 YFSETQ. Trimming pared 4 bases from V and 4 bases from J, leaving 11 bases between. This CDR3 reads CASSTGRGTEAFL. CDR3 sequence (DNA): TGCGCCAGCAGCACCGGACGAGGCACTGAAGCTTTCCTT.

The chain links TRBV19 to TRBJ1-3; possibly TRBD1 for D (6 bases). This CDR3 is 15 amino acids long. Germline loops: CDR1 LNHDA, CDR2 SQIVND (reference sequence). Trimming removed 5 bases at V and 2 bases at J, with 13 bases between. In DNA form, the CDR3 reads TGTGCCAGTAGTGACCTCCACAGGGCTGGAAACACCATATATTTT. It translates to CASSDLHRAGNTIYF. Using reference TRBV19 and TRBJ1-3 for the parts outside the CDR3, the full variable domain is DGGITQSPKYLFRKEGQNVTLSCEQNLNHDAMYWYRQDPGQGLRLIYYSQIVNDFQKGDIAEGYSVSREKKESFPLTVTSAQKNPTAFYLCASSDLHRAGNTIYFGEGSWLTVV.

The CDR3: CASSLMGPTYEQYF. CDR3 DNA: TGTGCCAGCAGTTTAATGGGGCCTACCTACGAGCAGTACTTC. The rearrangement uses TRBV12-3 or TRBV12-4 and TRBJ2-7; weak D call: TRBD1 (5 bases). The CDR3 spans 14 residues. V lost 2 bases, J lost 2 bases, and 10 bases lay in between.

The table lists this clonotype with many counts. The CDR3 sequence: CASSQDLAGVHEQYF. The CDR3 coding sequence is TGTGCCAGCAGCCAAGACCTAGCGGGAGTACACGAGCAGTACTTC. This chain connects TRBV14 to TRBJ2-7; 10 bases line up with TRBD2. CDR1 and CDR2 from the germline V gene are SGHDN and FVKESK. This CDR3 comprises 15 residues. V was clipped by 0 bases and J by 5 bases; unmatched bases: 4.

In its sample, this clonotype was seen many times. The chain employs TRBV27 and TRBJ1-2; D gene unclear. Between the trimmed V and J ends, which lost 2 bases and 6 bases, there was a span of 13 bases. Germline V gene lookup returns CDR1 MNHEY and CDR2 SMNVEV (reference sequence). This CDR3 comprises 14 residues. In DNA form, the CDR3 reads TGTGCCAGCAGTTTACGTGGGAATACCCATGGCTACACCTTC. Its translation is CASSLRGNTHGYTF.

The chain employs TRBV27 and TRBJ2-3; the D call may be TRBD1 or TRBD2 (5 bases each). The ends were cut back, 4 bases at V and 5 bases at J, with 10 bases in the middle. CDR3 size: 13 residues. Germline CDR1 is MNHEY and CDR2 is SMNVEV (reference sequence). CDR3 DNA sequence: TGTGCCAGCAGTTGGGGGACGGGAGATACGCAGTATTTT. This translates into CASSWGTGDTQYF.